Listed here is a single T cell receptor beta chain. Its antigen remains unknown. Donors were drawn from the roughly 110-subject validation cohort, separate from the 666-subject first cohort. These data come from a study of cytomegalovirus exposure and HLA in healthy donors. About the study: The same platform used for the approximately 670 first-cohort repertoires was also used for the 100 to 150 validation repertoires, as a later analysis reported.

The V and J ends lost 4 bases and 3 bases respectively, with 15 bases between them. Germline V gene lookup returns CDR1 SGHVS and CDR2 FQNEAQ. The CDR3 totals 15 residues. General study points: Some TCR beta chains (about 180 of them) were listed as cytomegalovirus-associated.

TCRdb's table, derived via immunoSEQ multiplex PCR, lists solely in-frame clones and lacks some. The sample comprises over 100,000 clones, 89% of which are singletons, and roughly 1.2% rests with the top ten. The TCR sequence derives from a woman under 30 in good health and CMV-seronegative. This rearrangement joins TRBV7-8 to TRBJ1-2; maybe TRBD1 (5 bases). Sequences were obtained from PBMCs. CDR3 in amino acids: CASSSDNQGYYGYTF. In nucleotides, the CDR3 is TGTGCCAGCAGCTCTGATAACCAGGGATACTATGGCTACACCTTC.